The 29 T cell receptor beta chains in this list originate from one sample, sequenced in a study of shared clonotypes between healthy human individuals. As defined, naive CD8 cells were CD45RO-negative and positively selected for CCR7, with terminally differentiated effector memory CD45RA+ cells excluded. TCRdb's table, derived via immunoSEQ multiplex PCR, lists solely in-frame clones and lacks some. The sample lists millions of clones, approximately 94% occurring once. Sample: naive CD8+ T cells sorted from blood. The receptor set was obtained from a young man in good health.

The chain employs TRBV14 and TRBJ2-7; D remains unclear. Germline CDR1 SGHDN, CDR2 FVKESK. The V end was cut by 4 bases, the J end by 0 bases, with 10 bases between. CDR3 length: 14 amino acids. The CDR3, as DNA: TGTGCCAGCAGCCTGGGATTGGGCTCCTACGAGCAGTACTTC. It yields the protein CASSLGLGSYEQYF.

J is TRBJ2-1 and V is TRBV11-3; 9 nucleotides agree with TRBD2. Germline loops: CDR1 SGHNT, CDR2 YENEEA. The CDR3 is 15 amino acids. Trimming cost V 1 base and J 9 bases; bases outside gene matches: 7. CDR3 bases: TGTGCCAGCAGCTTAGCGCGGGGGGGCGTTTCTGAGCAGTTCTTC. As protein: CASSLARGGVSEQFF. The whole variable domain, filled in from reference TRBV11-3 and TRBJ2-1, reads EAGVVQSPRYKIIEKKQPVAFWCNPISGHNTLYWYLQNLGQGPELLIRYENEEAVDDSQLPKDRFSAERLKGVDSTLKIQPAELGDSAVYLCASSLARGGVSEQFFGPGTRLTVL.

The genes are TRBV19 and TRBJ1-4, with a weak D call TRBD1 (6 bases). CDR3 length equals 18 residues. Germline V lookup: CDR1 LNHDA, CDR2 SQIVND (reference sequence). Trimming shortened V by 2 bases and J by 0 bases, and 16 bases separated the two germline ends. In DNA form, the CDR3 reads TGTGCCAGTAGTATAAAGTTTTTAAGGGGGACAACTAATGAAAAACTGTTTTTT. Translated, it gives CASSIKFLRGTTNEKLFF.

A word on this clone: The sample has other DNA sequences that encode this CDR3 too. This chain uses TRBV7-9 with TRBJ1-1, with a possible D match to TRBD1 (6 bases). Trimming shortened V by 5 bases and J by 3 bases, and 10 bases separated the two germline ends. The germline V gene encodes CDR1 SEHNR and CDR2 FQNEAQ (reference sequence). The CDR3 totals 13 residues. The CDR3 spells CASSPRTDTEAFF. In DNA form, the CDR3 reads TGTGCCAGCAGCCCTCGGACAGACACTGAAGCTTTCTTT.

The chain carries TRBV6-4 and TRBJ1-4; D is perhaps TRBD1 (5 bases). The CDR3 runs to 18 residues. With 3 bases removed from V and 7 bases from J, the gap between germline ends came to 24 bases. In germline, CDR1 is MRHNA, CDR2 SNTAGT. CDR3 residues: CASSEAFWRGGVCEKLFF. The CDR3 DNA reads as TGTGCCAGCAGTGAGGCTTTCTGGCGTGGAGGGGTTTGTGAAAAACTGTTTTTT.

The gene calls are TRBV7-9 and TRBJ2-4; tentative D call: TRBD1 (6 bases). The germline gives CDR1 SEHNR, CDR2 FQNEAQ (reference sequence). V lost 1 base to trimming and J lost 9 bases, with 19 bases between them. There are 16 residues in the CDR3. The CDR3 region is CASSLEGGHLGGIQYF. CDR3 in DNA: TGTGCCAGCAGCTTAGAAGGGGGACACCTTGGCGGCATTCAGTACTTC. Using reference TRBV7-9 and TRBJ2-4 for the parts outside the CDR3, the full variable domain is DTGVSQNPRHKITKRGQNVTFRCDPISEHNRLYWYRQTLGQGPEFLTYFQNEAQLEKSRLLSDRFSAERPKGSFSTLEIQRTEQGDSAMYLCASSLEGGHLGGIQYFGAGTRLSVL.

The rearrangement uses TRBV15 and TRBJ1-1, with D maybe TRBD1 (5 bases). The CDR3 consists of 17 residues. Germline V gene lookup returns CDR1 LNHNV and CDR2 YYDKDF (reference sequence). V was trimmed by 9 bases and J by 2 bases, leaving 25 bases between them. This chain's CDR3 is CATLRWGVERLNTEAFF. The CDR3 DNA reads TGTGCCACTCTTCGATGGGGGGTTGAGAGGTTAAACACTGAAGCTTTCTTT. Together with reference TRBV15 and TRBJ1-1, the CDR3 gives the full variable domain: DAMVIQNPRYQVTQFGKPVTLSCSQTLNHNVMYWYQQKSSQAPKLLFHYYDKDFNNEADTPDNFQSRRPNTSFCFLDIRSPGLGDTAMYLCATLRWGVERLNTEAFFGQGTRLTVV.

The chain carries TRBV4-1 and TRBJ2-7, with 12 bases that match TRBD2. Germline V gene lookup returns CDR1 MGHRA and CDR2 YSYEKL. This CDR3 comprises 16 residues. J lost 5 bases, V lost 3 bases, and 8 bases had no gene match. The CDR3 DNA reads TGCGCCAGCAGCCACCTACTAGCGGGAGGAGACCACGAGCAGTACTTC. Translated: CASSHLLAGGDHEQYF.

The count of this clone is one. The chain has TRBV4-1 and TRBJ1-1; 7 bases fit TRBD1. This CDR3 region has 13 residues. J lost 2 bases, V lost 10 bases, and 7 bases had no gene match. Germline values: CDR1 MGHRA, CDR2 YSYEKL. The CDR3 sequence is CATQQGPNTEAFF. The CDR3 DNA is TGCGCCACTCAACAGGGGCCAAACACTGAAGCTTTCTTT.

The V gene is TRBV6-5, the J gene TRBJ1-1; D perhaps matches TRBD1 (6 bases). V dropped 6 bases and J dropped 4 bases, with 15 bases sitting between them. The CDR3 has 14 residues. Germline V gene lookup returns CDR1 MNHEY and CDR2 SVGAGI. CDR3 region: CASSRGGGGTEAFF. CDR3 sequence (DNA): TGTGCCAGCAGCCGGGGGGGCGGTGGCACTGAAGCTTTCTTT.

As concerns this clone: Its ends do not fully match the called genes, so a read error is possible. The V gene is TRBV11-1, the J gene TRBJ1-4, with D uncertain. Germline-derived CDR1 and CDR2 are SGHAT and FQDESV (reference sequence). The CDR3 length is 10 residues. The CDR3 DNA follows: TGTGCCAGCAGGGCCGGGATTCGCCCCTTT. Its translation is CASRAGIRPF.

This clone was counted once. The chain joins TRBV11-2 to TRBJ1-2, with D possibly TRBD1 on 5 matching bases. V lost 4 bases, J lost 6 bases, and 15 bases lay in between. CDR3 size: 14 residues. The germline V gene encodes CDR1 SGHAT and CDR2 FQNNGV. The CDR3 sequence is CASSSFETEHGYTF. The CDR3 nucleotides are TGTGCCAGCAGCTCCTTCGAGACAGAACATGGCTACACCTTC.

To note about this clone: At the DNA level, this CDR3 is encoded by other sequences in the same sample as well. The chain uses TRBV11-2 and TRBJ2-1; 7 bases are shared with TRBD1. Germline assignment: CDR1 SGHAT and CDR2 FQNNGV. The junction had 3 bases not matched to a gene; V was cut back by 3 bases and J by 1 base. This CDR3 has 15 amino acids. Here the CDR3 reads CASSLAGGSYNEQFF. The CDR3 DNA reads TGTGCCAGCAGCTTGGCAGGGGGTTCCTACAATGAGCAGTTCTTC.

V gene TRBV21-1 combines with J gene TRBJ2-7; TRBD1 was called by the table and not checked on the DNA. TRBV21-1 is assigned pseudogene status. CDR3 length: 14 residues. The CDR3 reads CASSKFQGRYEQYF. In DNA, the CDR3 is TGTGCCAGCAGCAAATTTCAGGGTAGATACGAGCAGTACTTC.

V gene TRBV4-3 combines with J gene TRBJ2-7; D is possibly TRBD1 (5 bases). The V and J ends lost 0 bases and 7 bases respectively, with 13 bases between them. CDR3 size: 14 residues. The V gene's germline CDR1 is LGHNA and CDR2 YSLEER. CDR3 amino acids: CASSQDEQGGEQYF. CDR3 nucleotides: TGCGCCAGCAGCCAAGATGAGCAGGGCGGAGAGCAGTACTTC.

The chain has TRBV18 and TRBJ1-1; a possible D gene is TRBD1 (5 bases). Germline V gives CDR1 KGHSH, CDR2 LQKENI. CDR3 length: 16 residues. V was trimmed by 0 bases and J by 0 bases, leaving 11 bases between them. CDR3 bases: TGTGCCAGCTCACCACCGTGGGGGGTCATGAACACTGAAGCTTTCTTT. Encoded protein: CASSPPWGVMNTEAFF.

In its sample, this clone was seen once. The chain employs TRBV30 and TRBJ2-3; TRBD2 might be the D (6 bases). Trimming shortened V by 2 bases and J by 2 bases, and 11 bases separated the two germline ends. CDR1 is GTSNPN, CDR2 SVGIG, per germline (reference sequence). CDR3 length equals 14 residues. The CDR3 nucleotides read TGTGCCTGGAGTTACGGCGGGGTCACAGATACGCAGTATTTT. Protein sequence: CAWSYGGVTDTQYF.

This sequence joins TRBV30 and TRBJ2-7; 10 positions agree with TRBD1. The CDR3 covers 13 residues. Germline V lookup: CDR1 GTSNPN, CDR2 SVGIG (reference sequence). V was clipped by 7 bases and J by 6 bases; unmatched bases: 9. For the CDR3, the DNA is TGTGCCTCCACCGGGACAGGGGATGGCGAGCAGTACTTC. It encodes CASTGTGDGEQYF.

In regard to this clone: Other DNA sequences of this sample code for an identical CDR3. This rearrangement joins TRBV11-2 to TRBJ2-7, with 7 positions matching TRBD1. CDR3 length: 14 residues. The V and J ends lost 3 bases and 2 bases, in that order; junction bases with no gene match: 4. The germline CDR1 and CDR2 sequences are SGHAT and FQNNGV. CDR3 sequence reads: CASSFGTATYEQYF. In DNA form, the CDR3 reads TGTGCCAGCAGCTTTGGGACAGCTACCTACGAGCAGTACTTC.

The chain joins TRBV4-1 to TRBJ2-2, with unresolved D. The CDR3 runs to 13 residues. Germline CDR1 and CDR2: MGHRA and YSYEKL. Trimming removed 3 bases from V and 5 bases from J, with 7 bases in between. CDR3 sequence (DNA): TGCGCCAGCAGCCACCGTGAGACCGGGGAGCTGTTTTTT. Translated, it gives CASSHRETGELFF.

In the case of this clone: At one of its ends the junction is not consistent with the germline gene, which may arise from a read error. The DNA of the CDR3 is TGTGCCAGCGGGGGGGGCTCCCACGAGCAGTACTTC. Its protein is CASGGGSHEQYF. The J gene is TRBJ2-7, the V gene TRBV5-4; a weak D match, TRBD2 (7 bases). The CDR3 is 12 residues long. Germline V gene sequence: CDR1 SGHNT, CDR2 YYREEE (reference sequence).

The CDR3 DNA reads TGTGCCAGCAGCGTAGTGGGAAGCGGCGGCTACACCTTC. It yields the protein CASSVVGSGGYTF. The rearrangement links TRBV9 to TRBJ1-2; D is uncertain. This CDR3 is built from 13 residues. The germline V gene encodes CDR1 SGDLS and CDR2 YYNGEE. Trimming shortened V by 0 bases and J by 8 bases, and 11 bases separated the two germline ends.

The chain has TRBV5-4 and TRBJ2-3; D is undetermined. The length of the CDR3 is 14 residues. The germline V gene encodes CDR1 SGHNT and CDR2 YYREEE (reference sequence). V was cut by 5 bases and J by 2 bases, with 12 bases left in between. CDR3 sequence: CASRGWSTTDTQYF. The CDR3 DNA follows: TGTGCCAGCAGAGGGTGGAGCACCACAGATACGCAGTATTTT.

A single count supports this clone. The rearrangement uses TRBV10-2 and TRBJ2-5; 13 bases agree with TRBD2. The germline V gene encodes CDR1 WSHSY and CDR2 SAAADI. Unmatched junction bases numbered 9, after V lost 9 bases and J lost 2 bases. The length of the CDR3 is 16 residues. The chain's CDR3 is CASGTSGEGLQETQYF. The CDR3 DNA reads TGCGCCAGTGGGACTAGCGGGGAGGGACTACAAGAGACCCAGTACTTC.

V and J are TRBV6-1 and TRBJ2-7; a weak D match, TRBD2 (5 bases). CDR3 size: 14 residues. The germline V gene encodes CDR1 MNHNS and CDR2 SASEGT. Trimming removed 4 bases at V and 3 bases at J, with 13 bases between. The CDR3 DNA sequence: TGTGCCAGCAGTGGCCTTGGTGGAGGCTACGAGCAGTACTTC. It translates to CASSGLGGGYEQYF.

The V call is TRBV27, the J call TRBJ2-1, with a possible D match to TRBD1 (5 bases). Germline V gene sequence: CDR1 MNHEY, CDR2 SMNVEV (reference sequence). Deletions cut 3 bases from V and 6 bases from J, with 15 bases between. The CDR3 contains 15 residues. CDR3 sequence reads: CASSFFDSKFNEQFF. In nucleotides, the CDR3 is TGTGCCAGCAGTTTCTTCGACAGCAAATTCAATGAGCAGTTCTTC.

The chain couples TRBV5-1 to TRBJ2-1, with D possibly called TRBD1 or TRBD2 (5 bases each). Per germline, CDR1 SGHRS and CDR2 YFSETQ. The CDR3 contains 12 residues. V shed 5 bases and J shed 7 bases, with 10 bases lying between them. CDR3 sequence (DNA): TGCGCCAGCAGGGGACCAGAAAATGAGCAGTTCTTC. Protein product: CASRGPENEQFF. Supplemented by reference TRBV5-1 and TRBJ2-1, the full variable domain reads KAGVTQTPRYLIKTRGQQVTLSCSPISGHRSVSWYQQTPGQGLQFLFEYFSETQRNKGNFPGRFSGRQFSNSRSEMNVSTLELGDSALYLCASRGPENEQFFGPGTRLTVL.

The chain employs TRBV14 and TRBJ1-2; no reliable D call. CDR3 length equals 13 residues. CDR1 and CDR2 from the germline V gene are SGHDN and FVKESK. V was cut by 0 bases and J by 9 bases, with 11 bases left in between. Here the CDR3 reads CASSQEVWARYTF. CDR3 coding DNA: TGTGCCAGCAGCCAAGAGGTTTGGGCACGCTACACCTTC.

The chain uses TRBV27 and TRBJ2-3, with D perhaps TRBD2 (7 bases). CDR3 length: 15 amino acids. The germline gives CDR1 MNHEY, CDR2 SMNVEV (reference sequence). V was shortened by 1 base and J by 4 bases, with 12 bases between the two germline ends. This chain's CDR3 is CASSLWVGGPDTQYF. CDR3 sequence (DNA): TGTGCCAGCAGTTTATGGGTCGGGGGGCCAGATACGCAGTATTTT.